The 23 T cell receptor beta chains below were found in one sample sequenced in a study of cytomegalovirus exposure and HLA in healthy donors (dated by TCRdb to 2016 to 2017). The library was prepared using the immunoSEQ multiplex PCR assay. The multiplex PCR relied on a mix of 60 forward primers for TCR Vbeta segments and 13 reverse primers for TCR Jbeta segments. As stored in TCRdb, this immuneACCESS dataset retains in-frame rearrangements with V and J assigned. A fraction of the clones does not appear; measured against another copy, unresolved V genes explain less than half of the discrepancy, and the remainder lacks a known reason. The sample table lists about 130,000 clones, more than 80% of them with a count of one. The ten biggest clones cover approximately 6.7% of the sample. The sample was PBMCs. These receptors came from a woman under 40 in good health and CMV-seropositive.

The chain combines TRBV18 with TRBJ2-5, with D unresolved. The CDR3 has 13 amino acids. V dropped 6 bases and J dropped 3 bases, with 11 bases sitting between them. Germline V gives CDR1 KGHSH, CDR2 LQKENI. CDR3 protein: CASSPPTEETQYF. The DNA for the CDR3 is TGTGCCAGCTCCCCCCCAACAGAAGAGACCCAGTACTTC.

This chain links TRBV5-4 with TRBJ1-4; possibly TRBD1 for D (5 bases). The CDR3 contains 17 residues. The V end lost 4 bases, the J end lost 3 bases, and 19 bases lay between the germline ends. Germline CDR1 is SGHNT and CDR2 is YYREEE (reference sequence). Written as DNA, the CDR3 is TGTGCCAGCAGCCGCGCTATCGCGGGGGGAGCTAATGAAAAACTGTTTTTT. Residues: CASSRAIAGGANEKLFF.

V and J are TRBV30 and TRBJ2-7; 8 bases fit TRBD2. The CDR3 is 16 amino acids. Trimming cost V 4 bases and J 5 bases; bases outside gene matches: 16. Germline V gene data show CDR1 as GTSNPN and CDR2 as SVGIG (reference sequence). The DNA for the CDR3 is TGTGCCTGGATTGGATCATCCGGGACTAGTGGGCACGAGCAGTACTTC. Encoded protein: CAWIGSSGTSGHEQYF.

V gene TRBV6-5 combines with J gene TRBJ2-1; 7 bases match TRBD1. This CDR3 is built from 15 residues. V shed 7 bases, J shed 0 bases, and the junction held 6 bases outside the gene matches. Germline V CDR1 and CDR2: MNHEY, SVGAGI. Here the CDR3 reads CASTEDRRSYNEQFF. The CDR3 DNA is TGTGCCAGCACTGAGGACAGGCGCTCCTACAATGAGCAGTTCTTC.

The chain is built from TRBV5-8 and TRBJ1-1; D is ambiguous. The CDR3 has 14 residues. Germline CDR1 and CDR2: SGHTS and YDEGEE. Deletions cut 0 bases from V and 6 bases from J, with 12 bases between. CDR3: CASSLGAGPAEAFF. The CDR3 DNA follows: TGTGCCAGCAGCTTGGGGGCAGGTCCCGCTGAAGCTTTCTTT.

V and J are TRBV5-1 and TRBJ1-1; D unclear. Trimming pared 2 bases from V and 7 bases from J, leaving 18 bases between. Germline V gives CDR1 SGHRS, CDR2 YFSETQ. CDR3 length: 15 residues. The CDR3 reads CASSFFSGRPSEAFF. In DNA, the CDR3 is TGCGCCAGCAGCTTTTTTTCCGGGAGGCCTAGTGAAGCTTTCTTT.

The rearrangement joins TRBV4-1 to TRBJ1-1, with D unclear. CDR3 length: 14 amino acids. The ends were cut back, 4 bases at V and 4 bases at J, with 13 bases in the middle. Per germline, CDR1 MGHRA and CDR2 YSYEKL. Here the CDR3 reads CASSRTAVITEAFF. CDR3 DNA sequence: TGCGCCAGCAGCCGCACAGCGGTGATCACTGAAGCTTTCTTT.

This clone was seen only a few times. This chain uses TRBV27 with TRBJ2-2, with TRBD1 as a possible D gene (6 bases). This CDR3 spans 13 amino acids. Germline V CDR1 and CDR2: MNHEY, SMNVEV (reference sequence). Trimming cost V 3 bases and J 6 bases, with 8 bases left between them. The CDR3 spells CASSFSGAGELFF. Here the CDR3 DNA reads TGTGCCAGCAGTTTTTCAGGGGCCGGGGAGCTGTTTTTT.

The V gene is TRBV5-1, the J gene TRBJ2-7, with 9 bases matching TRBD1. Trimming removed 0 bases from V and 4 bases from J; junction bases left unmatched: 8. Germline V lookup: CDR1 SGHRS, CDR2 YFSETQ. This CDR3 region has 16 residues. Written as DNA, the CDR3 is TGCGCCAGCAGCTTGGGTGGTGGGACAGGGATGTACGAGCAGTACTTC. It translates to CASSLGGGTGMYEQYF.

The V and J genes are TRBV7-3 and TRBJ2-2; D may be TRBD1 (5 bases). The CDR3 totals 13 residues. Germline V gives CDR1 SGHTA, CDR2 FQGTGA. V dropped 5 bases and J dropped 7 bases, with 11 bases sitting between them. The CDR3 spells CASSKQADGELFF. CDR3 nucleotides: TGTGCCAGCAGCAAACAGGCAGACGGGGAGCTGTTTTTT. The whole variable domain, remainder taken from reference TRBV7-3 and TRBJ2-2, is GAGVSQTPSNKVTEKGKYVELRCDPISGHTALYWYRQSLGQGPEFLIYFQGTGAADDSGLPNDRFFAVRPEGSVSTLKIQRTERGDSAVYLCASSKQADGELFFGEGSRLTVL.

The chain recombines TRBV10-3 with TRBJ2-7; 8 bases map to TRBD2. CDR3 length: 14 amino acids. V lost 10 bases, J lost 1 base, and 9 bases stayed unmatched. Germline loops: CDR1 ENHRY, CDR2 SYGVKD. CDR3 amino acids: CATLRREDSYEQYF. The CDR3 nucleotides are TGTGCCACCCTCCGGCGGGAGGATTCCTACGAGCAGTACTTC.

This chain uses TRBV11-2 with TRBJ2-5; possible D gene TRBD1, 6 bases. In germline, CDR1 is SGHAT, CDR2 FQNNGV. The CDR3 extends over 15 amino acids. Trimming cost V 0 bases and J 1 base, with 9 bases left between them. CDR3 protein: CASSLDRGPQETQYF. The CDR3 nucleotides are TGTGCCAGCAGCTTAGACAGGGGCCCCCAAGAGACCCAGTACTTC.

The chain has TRBV28 and TRBJ1-2; tentatively, D is TRBD1 (5 bases). Trimming pared 8 bases from V and 4 bases from J, leaving 8 bases between. This CDR3 contains 11 residues. Germline V gene lookup returns CDR1 MDHEN and CDR2 SYDVKM. CDR3 region: CASGTPYGYTF. CDR3 coding DNA: TGTGCCAGCGGGACTCCCTATGGCTACACCTTC.

The chain carries TRBV30 and TRBJ1-1; 7 positions match TRBD1. This CDR3 comprises 15 residues. V trimming: 3 bases; J trimming: 1 base; junction bases outside the gene matches: 8. Germline V gives CDR1 GTSNPN, CDR2 SVGIG (reference sequence). CDR3 sequence (DNA): TGTGCCTGGAGCCCTCCGGGACAGCCGAACACTGAAGCTTTCTTT. Its protein is CAWSPPGQPNTEAFF.

The gene calls are TRBV18 and TRBJ2-7, with TRBD1 as a possible D gene (5 bases). This CDR3 has 16 residues. CDR1 and CDR2 (germline): KGHSH, LQKENI. V was shortened by 3 bases and J by 1 base, with 16 bases between the two germline ends. The CDR3 nucleotides read TGTGCCAGCTCACCTTTCGACAGCGCAGCTTCCTACGAGCAGTACTTC. Protein product: CASSPFDSAASYEQYF.

The CDR3 bases are TGTGCCAGTAGTATAGATCTGGCAGGGCCTAGTCTAGGAGAGACCCAGTACTTC. This codes for CASSIDLAGPSLGETQYF. The chain is built from TRBV19 and TRBJ2-5; perhaps TRBD1 as D (5 bases). Germline V CDR1 and CDR2: LNHDA, SQIVND (reference sequence). This CDR3 has 18 residues. Trimming pared 0 bases from V and 4 bases from J, leaving 21 bases between.

The chain combines TRBV5-1 with TRBJ1-2, with D possibly being TRBD1 (6 bases). There are 12 residues in the CDR3. The germline CDR1 and CDR2 sequences are SGHRS and YFSETQ. V shed 4 bases and J shed 5 bases, with 9 bases lying between them. CDR3 DNA sequence: TGCGCCAGCAGCCCAGGACAGTATGGCTACACCTTC. Its translation: CASSPGQYGYTF.

The chain has TRBV27 and TRBJ1-6; tentative D call: TRBD1 (5 bases). This CDR3 comprises 15 residues. Germline V CDR1 and CDR2: MNHEY, SMNVEV (reference sequence). Trimming took off 4 bases at V and 0 bases at J, with 7 bases between the two ends. Here the CDR3 DNA reads TGTGCCAGCAGTTGGGGCCTCTCCTATAATTCACCCCTCCACTTT. As protein: CASSWGLSYNSPLHF.

This clone turned up a few times. The chain is built from TRBV7-9 and TRBJ2-7; 7 bases agree with TRBD1. CDR3 length: 14 amino acids. Per the germline V gene, CDR1 is SEHNR and CDR2 is FQNEAQ (reference sequence). J lost 1 base, V lost 3 bases, and 3 bases had no gene match. The CDR3 loop is CASSLGTVSYEQYF. CDR3 bases: TGTGCCAGCAGCTTGGGGACAGTATCCTACGAGCAGTACTTC.

V usage is TRBV5-1 and J usage is TRBJ2-2, with D maybe TRBD2 (6 bases). Trimming left V 2 bases short and J 4 bases short, with 15 bases between. Germline lookup yields CDR1 SGHRS and CDR2 YFSETQ. The CDR3 loop spans 16 amino acids. Written as DNA, the CDR3 is TGCGCCAGCAGCTTCTCCGTAATGGGGGGCACCGGGGAGCTGTTTTTT. Its protein product is CASSFSVMGGTGELFF.

The gene calls are TRBV30 and TRBJ2-1, with D perhaps matching TRBD2 (6 bases). The germline V and J ends were trimmed by 3 bases and 6 bases, with 9 bases remaining between them. Germline assignment: CDR1 GTSNPN and CDR2 SVGIG (reference sequence). The CDR3 is 12 amino acids. CDR3 amino acids: CAWSGEANEQFF. Written as DNA, the CDR3 is TGTGCCTGGAGCGGGGAGGCCAATGAGCAGTTCTTC.

This sequence joins TRBV10-3 and TRBJ2-1; possible D gene TRBD2, 5 bases. The germline CDR1 and CDR2 sequences are ENHRY and SYGVKD. V was pared by 4 bases and J by 8 bases, with 15 bases between. The CDR3 length is 14 residues. DNA of the CDR3: TGTGCCATCAGTGGGCGGAGGAGTATGGATGAGCAGTTCTTC. This sequence encodes CAISGRRSMDEQFF.

J is TRBJ1-1 and V is TRBV10-3; a weak D match, TRBD1 (6 bases). V lost 4 bases and J lost 7, with 10 bases in between. The CDR3 contains 12 residues. CDR1 is ENHRY and CDR2 is SYGVKD in the germline V gene. The CDR3 loop reads CAISATGIEAFF. DNA of the CDR3: TGTGCCATCAGTGCTACAGGGATTGAAGCTTTCTTT.